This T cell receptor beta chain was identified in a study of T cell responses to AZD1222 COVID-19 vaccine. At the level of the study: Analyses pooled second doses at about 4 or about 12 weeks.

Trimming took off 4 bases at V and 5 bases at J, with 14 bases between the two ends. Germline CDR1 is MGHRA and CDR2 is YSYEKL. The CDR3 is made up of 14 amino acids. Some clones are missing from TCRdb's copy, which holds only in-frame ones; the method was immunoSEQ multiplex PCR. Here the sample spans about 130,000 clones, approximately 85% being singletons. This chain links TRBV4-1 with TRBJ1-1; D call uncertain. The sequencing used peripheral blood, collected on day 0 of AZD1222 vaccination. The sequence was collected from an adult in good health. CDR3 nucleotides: TGCGCCAGCAGCCGAGGAATGCCGGGTACTGAAGCTTTCTTT. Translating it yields CASSRGMPGTEAFF.